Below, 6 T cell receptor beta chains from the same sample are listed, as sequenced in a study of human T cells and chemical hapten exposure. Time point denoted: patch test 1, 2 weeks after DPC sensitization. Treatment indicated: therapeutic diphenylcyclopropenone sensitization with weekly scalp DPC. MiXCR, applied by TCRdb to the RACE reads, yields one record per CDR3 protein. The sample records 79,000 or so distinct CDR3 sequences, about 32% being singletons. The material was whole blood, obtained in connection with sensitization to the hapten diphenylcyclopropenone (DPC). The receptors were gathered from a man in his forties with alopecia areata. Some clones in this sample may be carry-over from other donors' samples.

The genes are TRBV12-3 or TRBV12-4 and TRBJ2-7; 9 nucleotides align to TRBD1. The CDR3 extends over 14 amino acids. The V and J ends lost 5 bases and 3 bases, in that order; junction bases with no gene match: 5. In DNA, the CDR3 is TGTGCCAGCAGTGGGACAGGGACCAGCTACGAGCAGTACTTC. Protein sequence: CASSGTGTSYEQYF.

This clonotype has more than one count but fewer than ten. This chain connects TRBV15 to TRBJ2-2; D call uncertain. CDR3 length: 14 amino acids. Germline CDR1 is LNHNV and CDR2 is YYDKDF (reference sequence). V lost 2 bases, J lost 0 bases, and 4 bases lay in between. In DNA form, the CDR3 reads TGTGCCACCAGCAGACGGGCGAACACCGGGGAGCTGTTTTTT. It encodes CATSRRANTGELFF.

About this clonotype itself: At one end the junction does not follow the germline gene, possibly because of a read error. Written as DNA, the CDR3 is TGTGCCAGCAGGGAGGGACAACCGAACACTGAAACTTTCTTT. Its protein is CASREGQPNTETFF. This chain links TRBV7-9 with TRBJ1-1; weak D call: TRBD1 (6 bases). The V gene's germline CDR1 is SEHNR and CDR2 FQNEAQ (reference sequence). CDR3 length: 14 residues.

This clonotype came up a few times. CDR3 in DNA: TGTGCCAGCAGCTTGGTACGGACCAACACTGAAGCTTTCTTT. Translation: CASSLVRTNTEAFF. The chain recombines TRBV5-6 with TRBJ1-1; D unresolved. Between the trimmed V and J ends, which lost 0 bases and 2 bases, there was a span of 8 bases. CDR3 length equals 14 residues. Per the germline V gene, CDR1 is SGHDT and CDR2 is YYEEEE.

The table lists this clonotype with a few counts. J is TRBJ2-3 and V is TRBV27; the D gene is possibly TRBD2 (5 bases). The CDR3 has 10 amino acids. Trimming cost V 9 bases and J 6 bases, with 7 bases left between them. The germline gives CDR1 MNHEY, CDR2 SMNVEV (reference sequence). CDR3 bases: TGTGCCAGTCGAGGGGATACGCAGTATTTT. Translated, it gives CASRGDTQYF.

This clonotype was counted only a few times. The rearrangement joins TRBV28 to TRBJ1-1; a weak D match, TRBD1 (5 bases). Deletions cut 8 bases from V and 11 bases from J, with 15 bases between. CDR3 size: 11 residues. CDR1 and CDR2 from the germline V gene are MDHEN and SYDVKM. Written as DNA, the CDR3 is TGTGCCAGCGGGGGAGGGCTGAAGGCTTTCTTT. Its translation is CASGGGLKAFF. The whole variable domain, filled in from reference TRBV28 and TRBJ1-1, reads DVKVTQSSRYLVKRTGEKVFLECVQDMDHENMFWYRQDPGLGLRLIYFSYDVKMKEKGDIPEGYSVSREKKERFSLILESASTNQTSMYLCASGGGLKAFFGQGTRLTVV.